The 12 T cell receptor beta chains presented below share a single source sample, sequenced in a study of cytomegalovirus exposure and HLA in healthy donors. The PCR had 60 Vbeta and 13 Jbeta primers. This table comes from immunoSEQ multiplex PCR, and its TCRdb copy is limited to in-frame clones, with some not included. The repertoire includes roughly 150,000 clones, more than 65% of them detected once, and 1.3% sits in the top ten. The specimen was PBMCs. These receptors came from a young man in good health and CMV-seronegative.

The V call is TRBV6-5, the J call TRBJ2-3, with TRBD1 matching over 9 bases. This CDR3 is 16 amino acids long. V shed 2 bases and J 2 bases; nucleotides not matched to a gene: 5. CDR1 is MNHEY, CDR2 SVGAGI, per germline. DNA for the CDR3: TGTGCCAGCAGTTACGCTCGGACAGGGGACACAGATACGCAGTATTTT. Residues: CASSYARTGDTDTQYF.

The gene calls are TRBV7-2 and TRBJ2-1; TRBD1 agrees at 9 bases. CDR1 and CDR2 from the germline V gene are SGHTA and FQGNSA. V trimming: 5 bases; J trimming: 9 bases; junction bases outside the gene matches: 2. There are 12 residues in the CDR3. The CDR3 spells CASSPDRGEQFF. In nucleotides, the CDR3 is TGTGCCAGCAGCCCGGACAGGGGTGAGCAGTTCTTC.

The chain recombines TRBV5-1 with TRBJ1-4; 9 bases match TRBD1. The CDR3 consists of 15 residues. CDR1 and CDR2 from the germline V gene are SGHRS and YFSETQ. V trimming: 2 bases; J trimming: 8 bases; junction bases outside the gene matches: 7. Here the CDR3 reads CASSLGDRVYEKLFF. CDR3 DNA: TGCGCCAGCAGCTTAGGGGACAGGGTCTACGAAAAACTGTTTTTT. Using reference TRBV5-1 and TRBJ1-4 for the parts outside the CDR3, the full variable domain is KAGVTQTPRYLIKTRGQQVTLSCSPISGHRSVSWYQQTPGQGLQFLFEYFSETQRNKGNFPGRFSGRQFSNSRSEMNVSTLELGDSALYLCASSLGDRVYEKLFFGSGTQLSVL.

The rearrangement uses TRBV5-1 and TRBJ1-4; 7 positions match TRBD1. The trim removed 1 base at V and 2 bases at J, leaving 2 bases unmatched. Germline-derived CDR1 and CDR2 are SGHRS and YFSETQ. This CDR3 has 15 amino acids. The CDR3, as DNA: TGCGCCAGCAGCTTGCGGACAGGTACTAATGAAAAACTGTTTTTT. This codes for CASSLRTGTNEKLFF.

This chain connects TRBV6-5 to TRBJ2-7; 7 nucleotides match TRBD2. Germline CDR1 is MNHEY and CDR2 is SVGAGI. This CDR3 is 16 amino acids long. V was clipped by 0 bases and J by 1 base; unmatched bases: 6. For the CDR3, the DNA is TGTGCCAGCAGTTACTCGTTTAGCGGGTCATCCTACGAGCAGTACTTC. Encoded protein: CASSYSFSGSSYEQYF.

This clone has just a few counts. The chain recombines TRBV7-9 with TRBJ1-3; 7 nucleotides align to TRBD1. V shed 5 bases, J shed 0 bases, and the junction held 13 bases outside the gene matches. Germline CDR1 and CDR2: SEHNR and FQNEAQ (reference sequence). The length of the CDR3 is 18 residues. CDR3: CASSPNPGQSSSGNTIYF. CDR3 nucleotide sequence: TGTGCCAGCAGCCCTAATCCGGGACAGAGTTCCTCTGGAAACACCATATATTTT.

This chain uses TRBV4-3 with TRBJ2-1; D possibly corresponds to TRBD2 (7 bases). Looked up from germline, CDR1 is LGHNA and CDR2 is YSLEER. V shed 0 bases and J shed 9 bases, with 9 bases lying between them. The CDR3 spans 13 residues. The CDR3 DNA reads as TGCGCCAGCAGCCAAGATAGGGGGGGTGAGCAGTTCTTC. Translated, it gives CASSQDRGGEQFF.

The rearrangement uses TRBV4-3 and TRBJ1-6; D is unclear. Germline lookup yields CDR1 LGHNA and CDR2 YSLEER. With 0 bases removed from V and 8 bases from J, the gap between germline ends came to 17 bases. This CDR3 is 17 amino acids long. The CDR3 DNA sequence: TGCGCCAGCAGCCAAGATGGCCGGGTCACCGGGGATTCACCCCTCCACTTT. This codes for CASSQDGRVTGDSPLHF.

This clone was detected only a few times. The chain has TRBV7-9 and TRBJ2-5; TRBD2 might be the D (6 bases). Germline-derived CDR1 and CDR2 are SEHNR and FQNEAQ (reference sequence). V lost 5 bases and J lost 6, with 19 bases in between. The CDR3 runs 15 residues. DNA of the CDR3: TGTGCCAGCAGCCCCCGGTCCGGAGGGAGGCAGACCCAGTACTTC. Amino acids: CASSPRSGGRQTQYF. Full variable domain (outside the CDR3, taken from reference TRBV7-9 and TRBJ2-5): DTGVSQNPRHKITKRGQNVTFRCDPISEHNRLYWYRQTLGQGPEFLTYFQNEAQLEKSRLLSDRFSAERPKGSFSTLEIQRTEQGDSAMYLCASSPRSGGRQTQYFGPGTRLLVL.

The chain is built from TRBV4-3 and TRBJ2-5, with a weak D call TRBD2 (5 bases). CDR1 is LGHNA, CDR2 YSLEER, per germline. The CDR3 extends over 15 amino acids. The V end lost 0 bases, the J end lost 1 base, and 9 bases lay between the germline ends. CDR3 bases: TGCGCCAGCAGCCAAGATTCAGCGGTCCAAGAGACCCAGTACTTC. It encodes CASSQDSAVQETQYF.

This clone has just one count. This sequence joins TRBV10-2 and TRBJ2-7; perhaps TRBD2 as D (7 bases). The ends were cut back, 6 bases at V and 9 bases at J, with 24 bases in the middle. The CDR3 has 15 amino acids. CDR1 and CDR2 (germline): WSHSY, SAAADI. The CDR3 region is CASSLSGATQQGQYF. CDR3 nucleotide sequence: TGCGCCAGCAGCCTAAGCGGGGCCACCCAACAGGGGCAGTACTTC.

V and J are TRBV19 and TRBJ2-1; D perhaps matches TRBD2 (5 bases). There are 19 residues in the CDR3. The V gene lost 3 bases and the J gene lost 0 bases, with 21 bases spanning the gap. The germline CDR1 and CDR2 sequences are LNHDA and SQIVND (reference sequence). The CDR3 loop is CASSILPGAVQGSYNEQFF. The CDR3 region has the DNA TGTGCCAGTAGTATTCTCCCCGGAGCGGTTCAAGGCTCCTACAATGAGCAGTTCTTC.